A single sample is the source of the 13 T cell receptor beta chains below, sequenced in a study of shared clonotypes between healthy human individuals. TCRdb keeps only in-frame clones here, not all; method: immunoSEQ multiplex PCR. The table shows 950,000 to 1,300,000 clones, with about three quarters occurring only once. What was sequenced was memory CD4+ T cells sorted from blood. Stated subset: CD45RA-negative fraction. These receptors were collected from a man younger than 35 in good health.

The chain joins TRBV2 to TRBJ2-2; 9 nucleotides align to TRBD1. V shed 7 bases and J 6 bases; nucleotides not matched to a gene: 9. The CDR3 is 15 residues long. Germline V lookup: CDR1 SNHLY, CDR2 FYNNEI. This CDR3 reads CASIKDRGNAGELFF. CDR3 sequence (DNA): TGTGCCAGCATCAAGGACAGGGGAAACGCCGGGGAGCTGTTTTTT.

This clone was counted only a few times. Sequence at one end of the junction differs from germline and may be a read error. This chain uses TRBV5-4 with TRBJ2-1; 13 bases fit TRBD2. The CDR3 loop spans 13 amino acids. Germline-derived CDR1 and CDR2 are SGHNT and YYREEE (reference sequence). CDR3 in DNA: TGTGCCAGCAGCCTGACTAGCGGGAGGCCGTCGCTCTTC. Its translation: CASSLTSGRPSLF.

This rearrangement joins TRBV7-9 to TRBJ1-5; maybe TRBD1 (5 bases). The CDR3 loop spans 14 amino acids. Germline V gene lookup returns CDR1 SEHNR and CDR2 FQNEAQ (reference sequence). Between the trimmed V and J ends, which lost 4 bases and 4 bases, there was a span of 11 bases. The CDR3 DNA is TGTGCCAGCAGCTCGGGACGGCAAAATCAGCCCCAGCATTTT. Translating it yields CASSSGRQNQPQHF.

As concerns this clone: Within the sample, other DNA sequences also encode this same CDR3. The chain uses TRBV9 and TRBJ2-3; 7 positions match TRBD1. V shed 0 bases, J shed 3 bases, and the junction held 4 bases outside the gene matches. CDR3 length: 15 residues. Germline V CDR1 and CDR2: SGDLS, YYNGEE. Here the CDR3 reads CASSVAGRGTDTQYF. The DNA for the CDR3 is TGTGCCAGCAGCGTAGCGGGCAGGGGGACAGATACGCAGTATTTT.

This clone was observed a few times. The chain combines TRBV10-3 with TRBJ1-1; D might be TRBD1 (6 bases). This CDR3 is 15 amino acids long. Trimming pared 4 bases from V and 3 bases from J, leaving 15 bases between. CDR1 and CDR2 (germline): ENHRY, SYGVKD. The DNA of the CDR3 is TGTGCCATCAGTGGGGGAGGGGGAGCGGACACTGAAGCTTTCTTT. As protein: CAISGGGGADTEAFF.

The CDR3 spells CASSLTGAVSYEQYF. The CDR3 coding sequence is TGTGCCAGCAGCTTGACGGGAGCGGTCTCCTACGAGCAGTACTTC. This sequence joins TRBV5-4 and TRBJ2-7; a possible D gene is TRBD2 (6 bases). Trimming pared 1 base from V and 0 bases from J, leaving 11 bases between. This CDR3 comprises 15 residues. The germline V gene has CDR1 SGHNT and CDR2 YYREEE (reference sequence). The entire variable domain, with the rest obtained from reference TRBV5-4 and TRBJ2-7, is as follows: ETGVTQSPTHLIKTRGQQVTLRCSSQSGHNTVSWYQQALGQGPQFIFQYYREEENGRGNFPPRFSGLQFPNYSSELNVNALELDDSALYLCASSLTGAVSYEQYFGPGTRLTVT.

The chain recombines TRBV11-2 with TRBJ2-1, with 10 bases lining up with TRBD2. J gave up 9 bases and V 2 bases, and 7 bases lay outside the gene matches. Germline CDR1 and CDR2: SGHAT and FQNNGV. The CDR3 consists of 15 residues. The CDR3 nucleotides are TGTGCCAGCAGCTTACAGCGGGGGGGCTTTACTGAGCAGTTCTTC. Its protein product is CASSLQRGGFTEQFF.

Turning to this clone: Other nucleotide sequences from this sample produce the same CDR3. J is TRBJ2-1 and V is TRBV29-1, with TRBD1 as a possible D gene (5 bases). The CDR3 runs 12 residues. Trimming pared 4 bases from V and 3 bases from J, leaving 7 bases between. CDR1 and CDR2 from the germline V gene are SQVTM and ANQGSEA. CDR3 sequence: CSVGRGYNEQFF. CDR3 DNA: TGCAGCGTTGGAAGGGGCTACAATGAGCAGTTCTTC.

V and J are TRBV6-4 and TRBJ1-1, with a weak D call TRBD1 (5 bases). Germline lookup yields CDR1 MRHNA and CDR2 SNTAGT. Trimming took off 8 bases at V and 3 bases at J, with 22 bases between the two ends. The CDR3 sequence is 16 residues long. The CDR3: CASAGKWDQLHTEAFF. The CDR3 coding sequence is TGTGCCAGCGCGGGTAAATGGGACCAACTCCACACTGAAGCTTTCTTT.

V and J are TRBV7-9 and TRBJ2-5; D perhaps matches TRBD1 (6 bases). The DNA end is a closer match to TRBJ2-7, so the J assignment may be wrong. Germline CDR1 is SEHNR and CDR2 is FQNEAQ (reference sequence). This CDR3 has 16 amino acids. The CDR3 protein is CASSLDIGRGRDEQYF. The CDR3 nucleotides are TGTGCCAGCAGCTTAGATATCGGCAGGGGAAGGGACGAGCAGTACTTC.

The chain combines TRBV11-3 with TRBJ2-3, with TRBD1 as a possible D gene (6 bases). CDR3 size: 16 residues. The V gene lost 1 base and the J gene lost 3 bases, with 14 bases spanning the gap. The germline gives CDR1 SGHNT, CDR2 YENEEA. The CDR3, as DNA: TGTGCCAGCAGCTTAGGAACAGGGCTAGGAACAGATACGCAGTATTTT. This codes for CASSLGTGLGTDTQYF.

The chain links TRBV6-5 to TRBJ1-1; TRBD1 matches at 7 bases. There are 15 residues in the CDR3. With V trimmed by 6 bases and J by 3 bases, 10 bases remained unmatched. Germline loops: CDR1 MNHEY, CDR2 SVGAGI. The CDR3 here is CASRRGGVGDTEAFF. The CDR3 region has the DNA TGTGCCAGCAGGCGAGGGGGCGTAGGGGACACTGAAGCTTTCTTT.

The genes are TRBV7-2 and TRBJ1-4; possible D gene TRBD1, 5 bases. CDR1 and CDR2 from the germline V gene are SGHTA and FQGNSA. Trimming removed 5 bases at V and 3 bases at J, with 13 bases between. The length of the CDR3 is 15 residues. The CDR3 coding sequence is TGTGCCAGCAGCCCTACAGGCACAGCTAATGAAAAACTGTTTTTT. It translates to CASSPTGTANEKLFF. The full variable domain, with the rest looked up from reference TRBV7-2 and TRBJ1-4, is GAGVSQSPSNKVTEKGKDVELRCDPISGHTALYWYRQSLGQGLEFLIYFQGNSAPDKSGLPSDRFSAERTGGSVSTLTIQRTQQEDSAVYLCASSPTGTANEKLFFGSGTQLSVL.